Listed below are T cell receptor beta chains from one sample, sequenced in a study of T cells in Graves' hyperthyroidism and ophthalmopathy. TCRdb re-analysed the multiplex PCR reads in MiXCR, keeping a single row per CDR3 protein. The sample includes 550,000 to 800,000 distinct CDR3 sequences, about 17% of them seen just once. Sequencing was performed on blood. The source is a man between 18 and 35 years old with Graves' hyperthyroidism. Both conserved end residues are part of each CDR3.

TRBJ2-7 | TRBV28 | CASIPAGSGVAGSSYEQYF
TRBJ2-1 | TRBV9 | CASSVFPRADNEQFF
TRBJ2-1 | TRBV24-1 | CATIRQGAEQFF
TRBJ1-5 | TRBV20-1 | CSARGSLGDNQPQHF
TRBJ2-3 | TRBV6-2/TRBV6-3 | CASSYSIWDTQYF
TRBJ1-1 | TRBV5-1 | CASSLTTAWGTEAFF
TRBJ2-7 | TRBV5-1 | CASSDGPGSYEQYF
TRBJ1-2 | TRBV30 | CAWSEQTNYGYTF
TRBJ1-6 | TRBV28 | CASTSPGRGPNSPLHF
TRBJ2-1 | TRBV19 | CATGETSGRAVYNEQFF
TRBJ2-7 | TRBV28 | CASSRLAGVGEQYF
TRBJ1-6 | TRBV2 | CASSDPPGRYSPLHF